The sample holds many counts of the clone carrying this T cell receptor (beta chain). Its specificity is unknown. Amplification yielded TCR beta CDR3 regions, with RNA transcripts as the source. A first-round RT-PCR of the TCR CDR3 used the HTBI primer set. TCRdb reanalysed the multiplex PCR reads using MiXCR and keeps one entry per CDR3 protein. The profile shows about 840,000 distinct CDR3 sequences, 38% of them singletons. The record originates from a study of T cells in Graves' hyperthyroidism and ophthalmopathy. The wider study: Peripheral blood collection took place at initial diagnosis, before any treatment. General observations from the study: Separating ophthalmopathy from stable hyperthyroidism was achieved by a 13 V-J model. Blood also carried most thyroid clonotypes expanded above 0.001.

Stable disease denoted Graves' hyperthyroidism without ophthalmopathy progression within 18 months. From germline, CDR1 is MGHRA and CDR2 YSYEKL. The trim removed 4 bases at V and 4 bases at J, leaving 4 bases unmatched. This CDR3 contains 14 residues. The chain couples TRBV4-1 to TRBJ2-7; 10 bases align to TRBD2. This TCR derives from a man younger than 35 with Graves' hyperthyroidism. The sample consisted of blood. CDR3 bases: TGCGCCAGCAGCCCCGGGACTAGCGATTACGAGCAGTACTTC. Protein: CASSPGTSDYEQYF.